This T cell receptor (beta chain) originates from a study of T cell repertoires in cytomegalovirus infection. At the level of the study: Public TCR beta signatures marked donors with CMV infection and the matching HLA.

Regarding this clonotype: Its antigen is as yet unknown.

TCRdb re-called the reads with MiXCR, one entry per CDR3 protein. The table records approximately 250,000 distinct CDR3 sequences, around 8.7% of them present only once. The study, taken as a whole, reports: Summed frequency of shared TCR beta families picked out CMV carriers who also had the relevant HLA.

Germline loops: CDR1 MNHEY, CDR2 SMNVEV (reference sequence). The CDR3 is made up of 16 amino acids. V lost 2 bases to trimming and J lost 6 bases; unmatched junction nucleotides: 10. The V and J genes are TRBV27 and TRBJ2-3, with 8 bases identical to TRBD2. This receptor was taken from a human donor in good health (CMV status not recorded). Some clones in this sample may be carry-over from other donors' samples. What was sequenced was PBMCs. The CDR3 reads CASSLGLASPWDTQYF. In DNA form, the CDR3 reads TGTGCCAGCAGTTTAGGACTAGCTAGCCCCTGGGATACGCAGTATTTT.